These T cell receptor beta chains were read from a single sample in a study of CD4 T cells in relation to SARS-CoV-2 and coronaviruses. Method: immunoSEQ multiplex PCR; TCRdb's copy keeps in-frame clones and lacks some. This sample yields some 68,000 clones, of which more than 85% are seen a single time; 0.23% belongs to the top ten. Material for sequencing was naive CD4+ T cells from PBMCs. These receptor sequences come from a human donor in good health. The CDR3 runs from the conserved cysteine through the conserved F or W. A D gene is named only where the DNA matches it firmly. The size entry is marked missing in some rows and otherwise reads once, few, many or a size class.

v_call: TRBV3-1/TRBV3-2; j_call: TRBJ1-2; d_call: TRBD1; clone_size: -; cdr3_nt: TGTGCCAGCAGCCAAGACAAGGGGGCTAGCTACACCTTC; cdr3_aa: CASSQDKGASYTF
v_call: TRBV5-1; j_call: TRBJ2-1; d_call: -; clone_size: -; cdr3_nt: TGCGCCAGCAGCTTGGTGGCGTACAATGAGCAGTTCTTC; cdr3_aa: CASSLVAYNEQFF
v_call: TRBV28; j_call: TRBJ1-2; d_call: -; clone_size: -; cdr3_nt: TGTGCCAGCAGTTTGGTTGGTGTCTATGGCTACACCTTC; cdr3_aa: CASSLVGVYGYTF
v_call: TRBV4-1; j_call: TRBJ1-2; d_call: -; clone_size: -; cdr3_nt: TGCGCCAGCAGTCCGGGACGGAGCTATGGCTACACCTTC; cdr3_aa: CASSPGRSYGYTF
v_call: TRBV4-1; j_call: TRBJ1-2; d_call: -; clone_size: -; cdr3_nt: TGCGCCAGCAGCGAGGGGCTGCTCTATGGCTACACCTTC; cdr3_aa: CASSEGLLYGYTF
v_call: TRBV18; j_call: TRBJ2-7; d_call: TRBD2; clone_size: -; cdr3_nt: TGTGCCAGCTCACCCGGCGGGGGAGGCTCCTACGAGCAGTACTTC; cdr3_aa: CASSPGGGGSYEQYF
v_call: TRBV30; j_call: TRBJ1-2; d_call: -; clone_size: -; cdr3_nt: TGTGCCTCCACGAAGGGGGCTAACTATGGCTACACCTTC; cdr3_aa: CASTKGANYGYTF
v_call: TRBV11-2; j_call: TRBJ2-7; d_call: TRBD1; clone_size: -; cdr3_nt: TGTGCCAGCAGCTGGGTGACAGGGTCTCAGGAGCAGTACTTC; cdr3_aa: CASSWVTGSQEQYF
v_call: TRBV19; j_call: TRBJ1-4; d_call: -; clone_size: -; cdr3_nt: TGTGCCAGTAGTATGGTAAAGGTAAAGGCAACTAATGAAAAACTGTTTTTT; cdr3_aa: CASSMVKVKATNEKLFF
v_call: TRBV5-4; j_call: TRBJ2-5; d_call: -; clone_size: -; cdr3_nt: TGTGCCAGCAGCTTGAATCGGGCTAGTCGGGAGACCCAGTACTTC; cdr3_aa: CASSLNRASRETQYF
v_call: TRBV30; j_call: TRBJ2-1; d_call: -; clone_size: -; cdr3_nt: TGTGCCTGGAGTGCGGAGTACAATGAGCAGTTCTTC; cdr3_aa: CAWSAEYNEQFF
v_call: TRBV5-4; j_call: TRBJ1-2; d_call: -; clone_size: once; cdr3_nt: TGTGCCAGCAGCTTGGAGGGGTACCATGGCTACACCTTC; cdr3_aa: CASSLEGYHGYTF
v_call: TRBV30; j_call: TRBJ1-6; d_call: -; clone_size: -; cdr3_nt: TGTGCCTGGAGGGCAGGGCGCGTCAATTCACCCCTCCACTTT; cdr3_aa: CAWRAGRVNSPLHF
v_call: TRBV30; j_call: TRBJ1-6; d_call: TRBD1; clone_size: -; cdr3_nt: TGTGCCTGGAGTGAGGGGACAGGGAACTCACCCCTCCACTTT; cdr3_aa: CAWSEGTGNSPLHF
v_call: TRBV19; j_call: TRBJ2-1; d_call: -; clone_size: -; cdr3_nt: TGTGCCAGTACCATGGGCACTAGAGGCTACAATGAGCAGTTCTTC; cdr3_aa: CASTMGTRGYNEQFF
v_call: TRBV29-1; j_call: TRBJ2-3; d_call: TRBD2; clone_size: -; cdr3_nt: TGCAGCGTTGAAGGCGGTAGCGGGACCACAGATACGCAGTATTTT; cdr3_aa: CSVEGGSGTTDTQYF
v_call: TRBV19; j_call: TRBJ2-3; d_call: -; clone_size: -; cdr3_nt: TGTGCCAGTAGTGTCCGGGACCGCACAGATACGCAGTATTTT; cdr3_aa: CASSVRDRTDTQYF
v_call: TRBV10-3; j_call: TRBJ2-1; d_call: TRBD2; clone_size: -; cdr3_nt: TGTGCGACCCAGACTAGCGGTAATGAGCAGTTCTTC; cdr3_aa: CATQTSGNEQFF
v_call: TRBV18; j_call: TRBJ1-3; d_call: -; clone_size: -; cdr3_nt: TGTGCCAGCTCACCAGGCACAGGCGATGGAAACACCATATATTTT; cdr3_aa: CASSPGTGDGNTIYF
v_call: TRBV19; j_call: TRBJ1-2; d_call: -; clone_size: -; cdr3_nt: TGTGCCAGTACCAGGGGCATTTCCTATGGCTACACCTTC; cdr3_aa: CASTRGISYGYTF
v_call: TRBV6-6; j_call: TRBJ1-1; d_call: TRBD1; clone_size: -; cdr3_nt: TGTGCCAGCAGTTACTCGCGGGGGACAGGGGACACTGAAGCTTTCTTT; cdr3_aa: CASSYSRGTGDTEAFF
v_call: TRBV5-1; j_call: TRBJ1-1; d_call: TRBD1; clone_size: -; cdr3_nt: TGCGCCAGCAGCTTGAGCAGGGGGCAAAGCACTGAAGCTTTCTTT; cdr3_aa: CASSLSRGQSTEAFF
v_call: TRBV14; j_call: TRBJ2-2; d_call: -; clone_size: -; cdr3_nt: TGTGCCAGCAGCCCGTGGGGCCAGGGTCTGACCGGGGAGCTGTTTTTT; cdr3_aa: CASSPWGQGLTGELFF
v_call: TRBV12-3/TRBV12-4; j_call: TRBJ2-3; d_call: TRBD1; clone_size: -; cdr3_nt: TGTGCCAGCAGGCCGACAGGGGATACGCAGTATTTT; cdr3_aa: CASRPTGDTQYF
v_call: TRBV28; j_call: TRBJ2-7; d_call: TRBD2; clone_size: -; cdr3_nt: TGTGCCAGCAGTTCTGTAGGAAGCGGGGGAGCCTACGAGCAGTACTTC; cdr3_aa: CASSSVGSGGAYEQYF